This TCR beta chain was sequenced in a study of circulating and synovial CD4+ cells in juvenile arthritis (dated by TCRdb to 2013 to 2016). Context from the whole study: TCRbeta CDR3 repertoires of circulating HLA-DR+ CD4 T cells, bulk blood CD4 T cells and synovial CD4 T cells were compared within each patient. The goal of the repertoire sequencing was to confirm that synovial clonotypes were enriched in a circulating synovial-like CD4 T cell subset. What the study reported, not specific to this receptor: Because overlap with synovium rose as sequencing depth increased, the measured fractions of shared clonotypes likely underestimated the overlap of the full repertoire. Because CPL samples and bulk blood CD4 samples differed in T cell genome counts by at least an order of magnitude, sample-size effects were addressed. Circulating pathogenic-like lymphocytes clustered with synovial T cells and shared a substantially higher fraction of CDR3 sequences with synovium than bulk blood. Synovial and circulating pathogenic-like lymphocyte repertoires were less diverse than bulk blood CD4 repertoires, and some CPL samples were as oligoclonal as synovium. No difference between circulating pathogenic-like lymphocytes and bulk blood T cells was detected by traditional Vbeta family usage analysis.

The sequenced samples came from patients who had active juvenile idiopathic arthritis. For each patient, circulating pathogenic-like lymphocytes were obtained from less than 11 mL of blood. Circulating pathogenic-like lymphocytes were sorted from peripheral blood mononuclear cells as HLA-DR+CD14-CD3+CD4+CD25low/- cells. Right after thawing, the cells went straight into sorting, and Live/Dead Fixable Near-IR Stain was used to exclude dead cells. HLA-DR was selected as the sorting marker because HLA-DR is a surface protein that apparently lacks signalling activity in T cells. Preparation of the library involved the immunoSEQ multiplex PCR assay. TCRbeta CDR3 sequencing was performed as a commercial service by an external provider. The authors' pipeline ran thus. The analyses used productive nucleotide sequences together with amino acid sequences obtained by in silico translation. Diversity was measured with Renyi entropy across alpha values, using the median of 200 repeated subsamples to equalise sample size. Pairwise repertoire distance was calculated as one minus the Chao-modified Jaccard index, correcting for under-sampling, and used for clustering. Frequency-weighted overlap with synovial clonotypes was computed over 200 sample sizes, 200 draws without replacement each, and reported at the smaller sample's size. TCRdb's version of the immuneACCESS table is confined to in-frame rearrangements and falls short of the full clone set. An unresolved V gene accounts for under half of the shortfall where checked; the remainder is of unknown origin. The V and J calls and clone size come from that table; D and trimming were worked out from the DNA. This sample gives 2,000 to 3,000 clones in total; around 90% of them show up just once. The ten most abundant clones make up roughly 3.5% of the sample.

On this clone itself: It has no known antigen specificity. There are no base qualities to consult, and no much larger clone falls within one base.

Sequencing was done on a sample of HLA-DR+ CD4+ T cells from blood. The cell subset or site label, read with the paper, signifies: circulating pathogenic-like lymphocytes, sorted as HLA-DR+CD14-CD3+CD4+CD25low/- blood T cells. The source is a human donor with juvenile idiopathic arthritis.

The sequence in DNA is TGCGCCAGCAGCCCGACAGTCCTCTCTGGAAACACCATATATTTT. Translated, this gives CASSPTVLSGNTIYF. The chain joins TRBV4-3 to TRBJ1-3; 5 matching bases give a weak D call of TRBD1. CDR1 LGHNA and CDR2 YSLEER are derived from the germline V gene. V gives up 4 bases and J gives up 0 bases, and the segment between their germline ends measures 10 bases. The CDR3 numbers 15 residues from cysteine through phenylalanine. Only the CDR3 region is kept as DNA, spanning 45 bases read in frame from base 1.